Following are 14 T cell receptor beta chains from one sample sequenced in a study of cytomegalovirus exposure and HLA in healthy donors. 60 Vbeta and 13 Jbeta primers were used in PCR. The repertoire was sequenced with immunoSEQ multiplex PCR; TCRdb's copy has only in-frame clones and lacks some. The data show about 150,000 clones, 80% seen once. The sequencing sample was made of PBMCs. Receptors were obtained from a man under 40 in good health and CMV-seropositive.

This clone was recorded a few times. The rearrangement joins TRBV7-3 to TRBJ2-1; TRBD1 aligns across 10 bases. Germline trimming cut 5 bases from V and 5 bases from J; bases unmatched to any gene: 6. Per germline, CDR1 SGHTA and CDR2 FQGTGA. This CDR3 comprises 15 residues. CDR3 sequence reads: CASSLRDRGNNEQFF. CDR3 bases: TGTGCCAGCAGCCTCCGGGACAGGGGTAACAATGAGCAGTTCTTC.

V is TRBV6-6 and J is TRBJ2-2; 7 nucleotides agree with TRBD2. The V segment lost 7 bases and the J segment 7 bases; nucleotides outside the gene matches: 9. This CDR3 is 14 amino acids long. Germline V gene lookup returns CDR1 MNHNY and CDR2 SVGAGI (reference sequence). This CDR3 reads CASISAGVVGELFF. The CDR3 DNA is TGTGCCAGCATATCGGCGGGAGTTGTCGGGGAGCTGTTTTTT.

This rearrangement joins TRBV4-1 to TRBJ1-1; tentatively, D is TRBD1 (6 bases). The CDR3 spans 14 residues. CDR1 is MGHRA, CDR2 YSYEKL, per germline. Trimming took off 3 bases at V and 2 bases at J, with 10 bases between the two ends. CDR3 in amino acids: CASSHGQLNTEAFF. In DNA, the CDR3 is TGCGCCAGCAGCCACGGACAGTTAAACACTGAAGCTTTCTTT.

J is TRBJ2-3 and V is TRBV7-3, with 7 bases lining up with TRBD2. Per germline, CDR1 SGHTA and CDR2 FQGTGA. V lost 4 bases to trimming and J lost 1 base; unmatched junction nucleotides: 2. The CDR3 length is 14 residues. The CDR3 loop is CASSSTSGTDTQYF. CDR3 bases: TGTGCCAGCAGCTCTACTAGCGGCACAGATACGCAGTATTTT.

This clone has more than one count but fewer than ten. The CDR3 loop reads CASSYGQGGDTQYF. In DNA, the CDR3 is TGTGCCAGCAGTTACGGACAGGGGGGAGATACGCAGTATTTT. The V call is TRBV25-1, the J call TRBJ2-3; 10 bases match TRBD1. In germline, CDR1 is MGHDK, CDR2 SYGVNS. V was clipped by 5 bases and J by 5 bases; unmatched bases: 4. The CDR3 runs to 14 residues.

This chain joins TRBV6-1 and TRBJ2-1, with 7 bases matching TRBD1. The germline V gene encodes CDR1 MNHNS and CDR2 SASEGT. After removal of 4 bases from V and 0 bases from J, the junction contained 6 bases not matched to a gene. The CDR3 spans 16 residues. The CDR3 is CASSVSRDSSYNEQFF. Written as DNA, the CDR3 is TGTGCCAGCAGTGTCTCCCGGGACAGCTCCTACAATGAGCAGTTCTTC.

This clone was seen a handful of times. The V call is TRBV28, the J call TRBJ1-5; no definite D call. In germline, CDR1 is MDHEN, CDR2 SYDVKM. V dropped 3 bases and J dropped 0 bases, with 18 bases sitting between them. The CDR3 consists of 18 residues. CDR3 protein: CASSFVVSAGSSNQPQHF. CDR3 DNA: TGTGCCAGCAGTTTTGTGGTGTCGGCAGGCAGTAGCAATCAGCCCCAGCATTTT.

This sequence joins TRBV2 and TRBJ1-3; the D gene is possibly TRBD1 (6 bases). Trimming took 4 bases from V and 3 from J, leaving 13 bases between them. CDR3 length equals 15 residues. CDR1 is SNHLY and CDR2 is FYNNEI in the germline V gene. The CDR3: CASSGQATGGNTIYF. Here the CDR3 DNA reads TGTGCCAGCAGTGGACAGGCCACGGGTGGAAACACCATATATTTT.

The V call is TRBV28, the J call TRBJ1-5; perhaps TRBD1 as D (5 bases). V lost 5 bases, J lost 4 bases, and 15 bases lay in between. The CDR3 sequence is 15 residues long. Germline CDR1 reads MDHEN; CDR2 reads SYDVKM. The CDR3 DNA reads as TGTGCCAGCAGTCCCCCCAGGGTAGGGAATCAGCCCCAGCATTTT. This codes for CASSPPRVGNQPQHF. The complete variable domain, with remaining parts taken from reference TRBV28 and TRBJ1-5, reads DVKVTQSSRYLVKRTGEKVFLECVQDMDHENMFWYRQDPGLGLRLIYFSYDVKMKEKGDIPEGYSVSREKKERFSLILESASTNQTSMYLCASSPPRVGNQPQHFGDGTRLSIL.

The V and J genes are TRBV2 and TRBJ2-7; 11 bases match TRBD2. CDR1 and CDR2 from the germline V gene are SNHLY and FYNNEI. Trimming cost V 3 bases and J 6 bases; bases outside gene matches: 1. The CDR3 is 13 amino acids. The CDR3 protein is CASSELAGGEQYF. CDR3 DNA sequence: TGTGCCAGCAGTGAGCTAGCGGGAGGCGAGCAGTACTTC.

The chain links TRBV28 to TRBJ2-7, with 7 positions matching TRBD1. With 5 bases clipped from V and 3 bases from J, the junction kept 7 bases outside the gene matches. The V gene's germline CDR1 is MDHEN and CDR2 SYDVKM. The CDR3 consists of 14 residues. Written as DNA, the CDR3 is TGTGCCAGCAGTACCCCGGGACAGATCTACGAGCAGTACTTC. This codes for CASSTPGQIYEQYF.

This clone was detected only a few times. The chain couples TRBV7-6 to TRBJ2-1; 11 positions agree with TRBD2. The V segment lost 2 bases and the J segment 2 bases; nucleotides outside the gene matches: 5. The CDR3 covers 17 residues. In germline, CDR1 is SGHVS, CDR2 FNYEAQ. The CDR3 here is CASSLQLAGVPYNEQFF. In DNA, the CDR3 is TGTGCCAGCAGCTTACAACTAGCGGGAGTCCCCTACAATGAGCAGTTCTTC.

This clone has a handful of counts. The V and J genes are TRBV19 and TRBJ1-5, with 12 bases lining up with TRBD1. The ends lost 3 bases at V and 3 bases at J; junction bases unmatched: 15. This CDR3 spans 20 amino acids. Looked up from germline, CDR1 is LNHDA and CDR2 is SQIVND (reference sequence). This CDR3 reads CASSIGRGQGAPKNNQPQHF. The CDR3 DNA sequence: TGTGCCAGTAGTATTGGCCGGGGACAGGGGGCCCCTAAGAACAATCAGCCCCAGCATTTT.

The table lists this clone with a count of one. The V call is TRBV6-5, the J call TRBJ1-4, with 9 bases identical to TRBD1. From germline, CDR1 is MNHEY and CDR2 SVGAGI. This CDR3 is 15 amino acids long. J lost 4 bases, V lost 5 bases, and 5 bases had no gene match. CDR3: CASSTDRGGNEKLFF. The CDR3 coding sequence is TGTGCCAGCAGTACCGACAGGGGGGGTAATGAAAAACTGTTTTTT.